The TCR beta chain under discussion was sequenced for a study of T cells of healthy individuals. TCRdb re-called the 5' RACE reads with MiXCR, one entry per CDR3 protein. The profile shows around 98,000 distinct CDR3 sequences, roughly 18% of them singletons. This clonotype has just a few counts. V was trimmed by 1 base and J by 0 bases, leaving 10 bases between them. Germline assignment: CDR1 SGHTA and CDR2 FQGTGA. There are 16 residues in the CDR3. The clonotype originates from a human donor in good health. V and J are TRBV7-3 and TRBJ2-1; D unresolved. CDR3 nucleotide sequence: TGTGCCAGCAGCTTAAGGGCAGGTGACTCCTACAATGAGCAGTTCTTC. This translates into CASSLRAGDSYNEQFF. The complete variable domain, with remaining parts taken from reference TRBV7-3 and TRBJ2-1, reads GAGVSQTPSNKVTEKGKYVELRCDPISGHTALYWYRQSLGQGPEFLIYFQGTGAADDSGLPNDRFFAVRPEGSVSTLKIQRTERGDSAVYLCASSLRAGDSYNEQFFGPGTRLTVL.